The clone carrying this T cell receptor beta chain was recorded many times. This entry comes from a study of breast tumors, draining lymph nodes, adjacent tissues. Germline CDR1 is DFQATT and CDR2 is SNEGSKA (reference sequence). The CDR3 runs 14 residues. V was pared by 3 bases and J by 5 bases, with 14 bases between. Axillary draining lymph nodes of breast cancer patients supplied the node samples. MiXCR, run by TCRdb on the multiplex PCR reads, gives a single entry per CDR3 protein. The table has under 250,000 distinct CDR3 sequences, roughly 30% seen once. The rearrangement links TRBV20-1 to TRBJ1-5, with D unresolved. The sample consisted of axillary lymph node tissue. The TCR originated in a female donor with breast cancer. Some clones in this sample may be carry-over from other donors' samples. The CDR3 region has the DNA TGCAGTGCTAGCTATGGAGGAGCGGATCAGCCCCAGCATTTT. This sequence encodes CSASYGGADQPQHF.